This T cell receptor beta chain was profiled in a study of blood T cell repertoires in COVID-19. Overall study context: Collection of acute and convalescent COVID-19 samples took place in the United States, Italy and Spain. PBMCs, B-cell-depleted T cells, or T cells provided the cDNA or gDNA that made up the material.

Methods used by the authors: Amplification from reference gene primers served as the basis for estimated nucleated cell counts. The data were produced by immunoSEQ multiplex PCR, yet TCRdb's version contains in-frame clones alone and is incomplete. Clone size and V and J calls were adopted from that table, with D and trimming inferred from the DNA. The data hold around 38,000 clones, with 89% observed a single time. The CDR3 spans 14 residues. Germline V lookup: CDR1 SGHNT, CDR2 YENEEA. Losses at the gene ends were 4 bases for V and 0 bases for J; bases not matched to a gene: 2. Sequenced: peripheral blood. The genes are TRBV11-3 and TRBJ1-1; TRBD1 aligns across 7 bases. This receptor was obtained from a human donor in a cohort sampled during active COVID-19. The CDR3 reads CASSSGQMNTEAFF. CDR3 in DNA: TGTGCCAGCAGCTCGGGACAGATGAACACTGAAGCTTTCTTT.